This passage covers 16 T cell receptor beta chains from one sample sequenced in a study of technical replicates of blood from a few donors. Sequenced by immunoSEQ multiplex PCR; TCRdb stores in-frame clones only, minus some. Counted here are about 80,000 clones, 90% to 95% occurring once; the ten biggest clones make up approximately 0.41%. Sequencing was done on a sample of T cells isolated from PBMCs. The receptors stem from a human donor in good health.

This chain connects TRBV6-5 to TRBJ2-1; 7 positions agree with TRBD2. This CDR3 spans 15 amino acids. With 5 bases clipped from V and 3 bases from J, the junction kept 7 bases outside the gene matches. Germline assignment: CDR1 MNHEY and CDR2 SVGAGI. CDR3 sequence: CASSAPASGYNEQFF. The CDR3 DNA is TGTGCCAGCAGTGCCCCGGCTAGCGGCTACAATGAGCAGTTCTTC.

This clone was observed a few times. The CDR3 loop reads CASSLTTGVTEAFF. The CDR3 DNA is TGTGCCAGCAGCCTAACAACAGGGGTGACTGAAGCTTTCTTT. The rearrangement uses TRBV14 and TRBJ1-1; 7 bases fit TRBD1. The length of the CDR3 is 14 residues. The germline V gene encodes CDR1 SGHDN and CDR2 FVKESK. V trimming: 4 bases; J trimming: 5 bases; junction bases outside the gene matches: 7.

V is TRBV5-1 and J is TRBJ2-7; 7 bases agree with TRBD1. V gave up 0 bases and J gave up 4 bases; unmatched junction bases: 4. CDR3 length: 14 amino acids. CDR1 and CDR2 from the germline V gene are SGHRS and YFSETQ. CDR3 in amino acids: CASSLVGQDYEQYF. The CDR3 DNA follows: TGCGCCAGCAGCTTGGTTGGACAGGATTACGAGCAGTACTTC.

The chain joins TRBV11-2 to TRBJ2-7, with D possibly matching TRBD2 (6 bases). The germline V and J ends were trimmed by 3 bases and 4 bases, with 10 bases remaining between them. The CDR3 has 13 amino acids. Per the germline V gene, CDR1 is SGHAT and CDR2 is FQNNGV. The CDR3 loop reads CASSFGGIYEQYF. CDR3 bases: TGTGCCAGCAGCTTTGGGGGGATTTACGAGCAGTACTTC.

The J gene is TRBJ1-1, the V gene TRBV5-6; the D gene is possibly TRBD1 (6 bases). From germline, CDR1 is SGHDT and CDR2 YYEEEE. V was clipped by 5 bases and J by 0 bases, with 11 bases between them. The CDR3 has 14 residues. CDR3 sequence reads: CASSWGGVNTEAFF. For the CDR3, the DNA is TGTGCCAGCAGTTGGGGGGGCGTGAACACTGAAGCTTTCTTT.

J is TRBJ1-1 and V is TRBV9; D unresolved. V shed 0 bases and J shed 7 bases, with 7 bases lying between them. The CDR3 covers 12 residues. Germline CDR1 and CDR2: SGDLS and YYNGEE. This CDR3 reads CASSVAGGEAFF. CDR3 in DNA: TGTGCCAGCAGCGTAGCAGGTGGTGAAGCTTTCTTT.

The chain is built from TRBV2 and TRBJ1-4; D unclear. CDR1 is SNHLY and CDR2 is FYNNEI in the germline V gene. Between the trimmed V and J ends, which lost 9 bases and 7 bases, there was a span of 9 bases. The CDR3 totals 11 residues. Here the CDR3 DNA reads TGTGCCAGTCTAAAGAGTGAAAAACTGTTTTTT. Residues: CASLKSEKLFF.

The rearrangement joins TRBV7-8 to TRBJ2-7, with D possibly matching TRBD2 (5 bases). The CDR3 sequence is 15 residues long. Deletions cut 4 bases from V and 1 base from J, with 14 bases between. Germline-derived CDR1 and CDR2 are SGHVS and FQNEAQ. CDR3 coding DNA: TGTGCCAGCAGCTCGACTCCTCCGGGATCCTACGAGCAGTACTTC. Its protein product is CASSSTPPGSYEQYF. The full variable domain, completed using reference TRBV7-8 and TRBJ2-7, is GAGVSQSPRYKVAKRGQDVALRCDPISGHVSLFWYQQALGQGPEFLTYFQNEAQLDKSGLPSDRFFAERPEGSVSTLKIQRTQQEDSAVYLCASSSTPPGSYEQYFGPGTRLTVT.

The genes are TRBV6-5 and TRBJ1-5, with unresolved D. Germline V gene sequence: CDR1 MNHEY, CDR2 SVGAGI. The ends were cut back, 4 bases at V and 5 bases at J, with 18 bases in the middle. The CDR3 is made up of 16 amino acids. The CDR3 loop reads CASSSYNSQRDQPQHF. The DNA of the CDR3 is TGTGCCAGCAGTTCGTACAACAGCCAGAGGGATCAGCCCCAGCATTTT.

This chain joins TRBV9 and TRBJ2-1, with D possibly being TRBD2 (6 bases). This CDR3 contains 15 residues. Per the germline V gene, CDR1 is SGDLS and CDR2 is YYNGEE. Trimming took 0 bases from V and 3 from J, leaving 10 bases between them. DNA of the CDR3: TGTGCCAGCAGCGTAGGGAATAGCGGCTACAATGAGCAGTTCTTC. Its protein is CASSVGNSGYNEQFF.

This clone was counted a single time. The rearrangement links TRBV19 to TRBJ2-1, with TRBD1 as a possible D gene (5 bases). Germline CDR1 and CDR2: LNHDA and SQIVND (reference sequence). Trimming stripped 3 bases from V and 10 bases from J, with 7 bases between. This CDR3 comprises 11 residues. The CDR3 region is CASSIRQEQFF. In DNA form, the CDR3 reads TGTGCCAGTAGTATTAGACAGGAGCAGTTCTTC.

This chain uses TRBV6-5 with TRBJ1-1, with TRBD1 matching 8 bases. The CDR3 is made up of 15 amino acids. Trimming removed 5 bases from V and 0 bases from J; junction bases left unmatched: 5. Per germline, CDR1 MNHEY and CDR2 SVGAGI. The CDR3: CASSLDRGMNTEAFF. Here the CDR3 DNA reads TGTGCCAGCAGTCTAGACAGGGGCATGAACACTGAAGCTTTCTTT.

The V and J genes are TRBV6-5 and TRBJ1-1; 8 bases map to TRBD1. The trim removed 0 bases at V and 8 bases at J, leaving 5 bases unmatched. This CDR3 is built from 14 residues. Germline V lookup: CDR1 MNHEY, CDR2 SVGAGI. The CDR3 nucleotides are TGTGCCAGCAGTTACTCGACAGGGGCGAAGGAAGCTTTCTTT. Its translation: CASSYSTGAKEAFF.

This chain links TRBV6-1 with TRBJ2-5, with a tentative D call TRBD1 (5 bases). There are 15 residues in the CDR3. V was clipped by 6 bases and J by 1 base, with 15 bases between them. Germline V gene sequence: CDR1 MNHNS, CDR2 SASEGT. CDR3 protein: CASRRDRTFQETQYF. In DNA, the CDR3 is TGTGCCAGCAGAAGAGACAGAACCTTCCAAGAGACCCAGTACTTC.

For this clone: A junction boundary mismatches the germline segment, possibly from a read error. The CDR3 region has the DNA TGTGCCAGCAGCTCCTCCAATGAGCAGTTCTTC. It specifies CASSSSNEQFF. This chain connects TRBV5-5 to TRBJ2-1; D gene unclear. Germline-derived CDR1 and CDR2 are SGHKS and YYEKEE (reference sequence). The CDR3 runs to 11 residues.

This clone was detected many times. V and J are TRBV4-3 and TRBJ1-2, with D unclear. With 3 bases removed from V and 3 bases from J, the gap between germline ends came to 8 bases. CDR3 length equals 13 residues. The germline CDR1 and CDR2 sequences are LGHNA and YSLEER. CDR3 sequence: CASSHRLDYGYTF. In nucleotides, the CDR3 is TGCGCCAGCAGCCATCGACTGGACTATGGCTACACCTTC.